The 3 T cell receptor beta chains reported below all come from one sample, sequenced in a study of molecular identifiers for immune sequencing clone quantification. TCRdb used MiXCR to reprocess the PCR reads, holding one entry per CDR3 protein. The sample includes just under 650,000 distinct CDR3 sequences, 15% to 20% of them seen just once. What was sequenced was naive CD8+ T cells from blood, with Jurkat cell RNA spiked in. The subset denotes: FACS-sorted CD8+CD4-CCR7+CD45RA+ naive T cells. All receptors come from a human donor in good health. Some libraries in this study had Jurkat cell RNA spiked in.

V and J are TRBV7-9 and TRBJ2-3; no clear D. This CDR3 has 15 residues. Germline CDR1 reads SEHNR; CDR2 reads FQNEAQ (reference sequence). The V end was cut by 4 bases, the J end by 2 bases, with 13 bases between. CDR3 sequence reads: CASSSVDEDTDTQYF. CDR3 bases: TGTGCCAGCAGCTCCGTGGACGAGGACACAGATACGCAGTATTTT.

On this clonotype itself: A single base separates this from a much larger clone, so it may be a read error. The chain uses TRBV11-2 and TRBJ1-1, with D hard to call. The CDR3 extends over 12 amino acids. CDR1 SGHAT and CDR2 FQNNGV come from the germline V gene. CDR3 coding DNA: TGTGCCGGCAGCTTGAGGAGTACTGAAGCTTTCTTT. Protein: CAGSLRSTEAFF. Based on the CDR3 plus reference TRBV11-2 and TRBJ1-1, the full variable domain is EAGVAQSPRYKIIEKRQSVAFWCNPISGHATLYWYQQILGQGPKLLIQFQNNGVVDDSQLPKDRFSAERLKGVDSTLKIQPAKLEDSAVYLCAGSLRSTEAFFGQGTRLTVV.

In regard to this clonotype: This may come from a read error, since a much larger clone is one base off. The chain couples TRBV5-1 to TRBJ2-3; no definite D call. Germline loops: CDR1 SGHRS, CDR2 YFSETQ. The CDR3 has 14 residues. The CDR3 region is CASRLWRGADTQYF. In DNA form, the CDR3 reads TGCGCCAGCCGCTTGTGGCGTGGCGCAGATACGCAGTATTTT.